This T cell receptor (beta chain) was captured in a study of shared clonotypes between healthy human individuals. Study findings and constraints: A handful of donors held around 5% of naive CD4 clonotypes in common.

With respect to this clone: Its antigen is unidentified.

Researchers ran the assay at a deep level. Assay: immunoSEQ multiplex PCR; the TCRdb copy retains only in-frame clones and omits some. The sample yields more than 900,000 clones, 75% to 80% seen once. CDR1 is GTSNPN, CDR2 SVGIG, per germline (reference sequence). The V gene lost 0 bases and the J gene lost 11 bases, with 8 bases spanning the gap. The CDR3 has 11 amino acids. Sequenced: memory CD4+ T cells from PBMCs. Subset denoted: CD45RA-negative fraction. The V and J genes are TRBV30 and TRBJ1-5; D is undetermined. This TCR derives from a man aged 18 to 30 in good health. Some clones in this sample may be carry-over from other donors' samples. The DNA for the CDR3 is TGTGCCTGGAGTGTCGGGTCGACCCAGCATTTT. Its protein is CAWSVGSTQHF.